Listed here are 24 T cell receptor beta chains from one sample, sequenced in a study of shared T cell receptors in the human thymus. Measured with immunoSEQ multiplex PCR; TCRdb has only the in-frame clones, and not every one. The data contain some 700,000 clones, approximately 83% of them singletons. These data were also filed under a second study, of human thymus T cells.

The material sequenced was thymocytes. The receptors stem from a girl under three years old with a congenital heart defect.

CDR3 region: CASSIAPDRGQETQYF. In DNA, the CDR3 is TGTGCCAGTAGTATAGCCCCGGACAGGGGGCAAGAGACCCAGTACTTC. V is TRBV19 and J is TRBJ2-5, with 10 bases lining up with TRBD1. Looked up from germline, CDR1 is LNHDA and CDR2 is SQIVND (reference sequence). With V trimmed by 1 base and J by 2 bases, 4 bases remained unmatched. CDR3 length equals 16 residues.

This clone is a singleton in its sample. The V gene is TRBV10-3, the J gene TRBJ2-7; 7 bases are shared with TRBD2. V lost 8 bases to trimming and J lost 0 bases; unmatched junction nucleotides: 16. The CDR3 sequence is 17 residues long. Germline values: CDR1 ENHRY, CDR2 SYGVKD. The CDR3 nucleotides read TGTGCCATCGGGTCGGGCGCACGGGCGGGGGACTCCTACGAGCAGTACTTC. The encoded protein is CAIGSGARAGDSYEQYF.

The chain joins TRBV5-1 to TRBJ1-6, with 7 nucleotides matching TRBD1. With V trimmed by 2 bases and J by 5 bases, 13 bases remained unmatched. Germline CDR1 is SGHRS and CDR2 is YFSETQ. The CDR3 is 18 residues long. The CDR3 DNA reads TGCGCCAGCAGCTTTAAAGGTGACAGGGTGGGAAATAATTCACCCCTCCACTTT. It yields the protein CASSFKGDRVGNNSPLHF.

The chain joins TRBV5-1 to TRBJ2-3, with D possibly TRBD1 on 6 matching bases. This CDR3 is built from 15 residues. Trimming stripped 7 bases from V and 3 bases from J, with 18 bases between. Germline V CDR1 and CDR2: SGHRS, YFSETQ. The chain's CDR3 is CASVRTAKGTDTQYF. CDR3 sequence (DNA): TGCGCCAGCGTCAGGACAGCGAAAGGGACAGATACGCAGTATTTT.

The genes are TRBV2 and TRBJ2-2; D remains unclear. Between the trimmed V and J ends, which lost 0 bases and 3 bases, there was a span of 14 bases. This CDR3 is 17 amino acids long. The germline gives CDR1 SNHLY, CDR2 FYNNEI. This chain's CDR3 is CASSEAQTTRYTGELFF. The DNA of the CDR3 is TGTGCCAGCAGTGAAGCGCAGACGACTCGCTACACCGGGGAGCTGTTTTTT.

This chain links TRBV11-2 with TRBJ2-3; 10 positions match TRBD2. Germline values: CDR1 SGHAT, CDR2 FQNNGV. The J segment lost 2 bases and the V segment lost 6 bases, leaving 11 bases of the junction unmatched. There are 17 residues in the CDR3. CDR3 sequence: CASSYSGGTSTTDTQYF. The CDR3 coding sequence is TGTGCCAGCAGTTATAGCGGGGGGACTTCGACCACAGATACGCAGTATTTT.

The rearrangement uses TRBV5-1 and TRBJ2-7; possibly TRBD1 for D (5 bases). The V gene lost 0 bases and the J gene lost 7 bases, with 26 bases spanning the gap. The germline CDR1 and CDR2 sequences are SGHRS and YFSETQ. This CDR3 is built from 18 residues. The CDR3 DNA reads TGCGCCAGCAGCTTGGACATGACAAGGACACCCCTACGTGGAGAGCAGTACTTC. It translates to CASSLDMTRTPLRGEQYF.

V usage is TRBV5-1 and J usage is TRBJ2-7; perhaps TRBD1 as D (5 bases). This CDR3 is 18 amino acids long. Germline V CDR1 and CDR2: SGHRS, YFSETQ. Deletions cut 3 bases from V and 0 bases from J, with 22 bases between. CDR3 sequence (DNA): TGCGCCAGCAGCTACCGCGCACCGACGACAGCCAACTCCTACGAGCAGTACTTC. This translates into CASSYRAPTTANSYEQYF.

The chain carries TRBV28 and TRBJ1-2, with D maybe TRBD1 (6 bases). CDR3 length equals 15 residues. Trimming took off 7 bases at V and 5 bases at J, with 20 bases between the two ends. Germline assignment: CDR1 MDHEN and CDR2 SYDVKM. CDR3 loop: CASTIRGTPIYGYTF. DNA for the CDR3: TGTGCCAGCACCATACGAGGGACACCTATTTATGGCTACACCTTC.

The rearrangement uses TRBV28 and TRBJ2-1, with 15 bases matching TRBD2. CDR3 length: 22 residues. With 2 bases clipped from V and 6 bases from J, the junction kept 20 bases outside the gene matches. The germline V gene encodes CDR1 MDHEN and CDR2 SYDVKM. The CDR3 spells CASSLAKIRTSGGAEGCNEQFF. The CDR3 nucleotides are TGTGCCAGCAGTTTAGCCAAGATCAGGACTAGCGGGGGGGCTGAGGGATGCAATGAGCAGTTCTTC.

The table lists this clone with a count of one. V and J are TRBV30 and TRBJ1-5; the match to TRBD1 covers 7 bases. CDR3 length: 17 residues. V lost 1 base and J lost 0; bases outside the gene matches: 9. Germline-derived CDR1 and CDR2 are GTSNPN and SVGIG (reference sequence). CDR3 amino acids: CAWSEGATGTSNQPQHF. The CDR3 bases are TGTGCCTGGAGTGAGGGGGCAACAGGGACTAGCAATCAGCCCCAGCATTTT.

The V and J genes are TRBV10-2 and TRBJ1-2, with TRBD1 matching over 7 bases. The germline V gene has CDR1 WSHSY and CDR2 SAAADI. The CDR3 sequence is 17 residues long. V lost 10 bases and J lost 1; bases outside the gene matches: 18. The DNA for the CDR3 is TGCGCCACCCATCCCACCGCGACAGGGAGCGGTAACTATGGCTACACCTTC. Its protein is CATHPTATGSGNYGYTF.

The chain is built from TRBV4-1 and TRBJ2-2, with 10 bases aligning to TRBD2. The V segment lost 6 bases and the J segment 6 bases; nucleotides outside the gene matches: 10. This CDR3 region has 16 residues. CDR1 and CDR2 from the germline V gene are MGHRA and YSYEKL. CDR3 amino acids: CASRRRAGGPAGELFF. The CDR3 coding sequence is TGCGCCAGCAGGCGGAGAGCGGGGGGGCCAGCCGGGGAGCTGTTTTTT.

The chain employs TRBV19 and TRBJ1-4, with TRBD1 matching over 11 bases. The CDR3 spans 17 residues. V shed 5 bases and J 0 bases; nucleotides not matched to a gene: 5. The V gene's germline CDR1 is LNHDA and CDR2 SQIVND (reference sequence). The CDR3 is CASSSWTGGPTNEKLFF. CDR3 bases: TGTGCCAGTAGTTCCTGGACAGGGGGCCCAACTAATGAAAAACTGTTTTTT.

This clone was seen once. V gene TRBV4-1 combines with J gene TRBJ1-5; D perhaps matches TRBD1 (5 bases). This CDR3 region has 16 residues. V was pared by 0 bases and J by 8 bases, with 17 bases between. CDR1 is MGHRA, CDR2 YSYEKL, per germline. The CDR3: CASSQDPQGGRKPQHF. CDR3 sequence (DNA): TGCGCCAGCAGCCAAGACCCCCAGGGCGGTCGAAAGCCCCAGCATTTT.

The genes are TRBV2 and TRBJ2-7; 7 nucleotides line up with TRBD1. J was trimmed by 1 base and V by 2 bases; bases with no gene match: 11. The CDR3 runs to 17 residues. The V gene's germline CDR1 is SNHLY and CDR2 FYNNEI. CDR3 coding DNA: TGTGCCAGCAGTGAACCCTTTTACAGGGGCCCATCCTACGAGCAGTACTTC. As protein: CASSEPFYRGPSYEQYF.

The chain combines TRBV5-8 with TRBJ1-2; 7 nucleotides match TRBD1. This CDR3 region has 16 residues. V was clipped by 6 bases and J by 3 bases; unmatched bases: 14. CDR1 and CDR2 from the germline V gene are SGHTS and YDEGEE. CDR3 sequence reads: CASTPGTDIRDYGYTF. CDR3 DNA: TGTGCCAGCACTCCCGGGACAGACATTAGGGACTATGGCTACACCTTC. Together with reference TRBV5-8 and TRBJ1-2, the CDR3 gives the full variable domain: EAGVTQSPTHLIKTRGQQATLRCSPISGHTSVYWYQQALGLGLQFLLWYDEGEERNRGNFPPRFSGRQFPNYSSELNVNALELEDSALYLCASTPGTDIRDYGYTFGSGTRLTVV.

J is TRBJ1-6 and V is TRBV14; D possibly corresponds to TRBD1 (6 bases). The CDR3 spans 19 residues. The V end lost 2 bases, the J end lost 9 bases, and 26 bases lay between the germline ends. Germline CDR1 and CDR2: SGHDN and FVKESK. The CDR3 region has the DNA TGTGCCAGCAGCCAAACGTTAGGGGGTCCCAAGGGGGATGGTTCACCCCTCCACTTT. It translates to CASSQTLGGPKGDGSPLHF.

This rearrangement joins TRBV9 to TRBJ2-1; TRBD2 agrees at 15 bases. Trimming at V came to 1 base and at J to 4 bases, leaving 9 bases not matched to a gene. Germline V CDR1 and CDR2: SGDLS, YYNGEE. CDR3 length: 19 amino acids. For the CDR3, the DNA is TGTGCCAGCAGCGTAAGGGGGGGACTAGCGGGGGGCCTATACAATGAGCAGTTCTTC. This translates into CASSVRGGLAGGLYNEQFF. The full variable domain, with the rest looked up from reference TRBV9 and TRBJ2-1, is DSGVTQTPKHLITATGQRVTLRCSPRSGDLSVYWYQQSLDQGLQFLIQYYNGEERAKGNILERFSAQQFPDLHSELNLSSLELGDSALYFCASSVRGGLAGGLYNEQFFGPGTRLTVL.

The CDR3 spells CATSPWEGSYGYTF. The CDR3 DNA is TGTGCCACCAGCCCCTGGGAGGGATCCTATGGCTACACCTTC. The chain employs TRBV15 and TRBJ1-2; no firm D call. V gave up 5 bases and J gave up 4 bases, with 14 bases separating them. The CDR3 has 14 residues. The germline CDR1 and CDR2 sequences are LNHNV and YYDKDF (reference sequence).

The chain recombines TRBV15 with TRBJ2-3; maybe TRBD1 (5 bases). Germline loops: CDR1 LNHNV, CDR2 YYDKDF (reference sequence). Trimming took off 1 base at V and 2 bases at J, with 7 bases between the two ends. The CDR3 extends over 14 amino acids. CDR3 in amino acids: CATSRAQDTDTQYF. The DNA for the CDR3 is TGTGCCACCAGCAGAGCACAGGACACAGATACGCAGTATTTT.

This chain joins TRBV6-5 and TRBJ1-5, with 7 bases lining up with TRBD1. The V gene's germline CDR1 is MNHEY and CDR2 SVGAGI. J gave up 3 bases and V 9 bases, and 5 bases lay outside the gene matches. This CDR3 comprises 13 residues. In DNA, the CDR3 is TGTGCCAGTGGACAGGCAAACAATCAGCCCCAGCATTTT. Translated: CASGQANNQPQHF.

Turning to this clone: Other DNA sequences in this sample translate to the same CDR3. This chain joins TRBV6-5 and TRBJ1-6; D may be TRBD1 (5 bases). The CDR3 extends over 15 amino acids. The V gene's germline CDR1 is MNHEY and CDR2 SVGAGI. Trimming removed 7 bases from V and 2 bases from J, with 12 bases in between. This CDR3 reads CASKYQGAYNSPLHF. DNA of the CDR3: TGTGCCAGCAAATACCAGGGTGCCTATAATTCACCCCTCCACTTT.

The chain joins TRBV6-1 to TRBJ2-6; maybe TRBD1 (5 bases). This CDR3 contains 17 residues. Germline values: CDR1 MNHNS, CDR2 SASEGT. Deletions cut 1 base from V and 2 bases from J, with 12 bases between. The CDR3 spells CASSEDAGKAGANVLTF. The DNA for the CDR3 is TGTGCCAGCAGTGAAGATGCAGGGAAAGCTGGGGCCAACGTCCTGACTTTC.